This TCR beta chain was identified in a study of post-analysis software for immune sequencing data. About this clonotype itself: The antigen is not known.

cDNA libraries of TCR beta carried unique molecular identifiers. Each sample of roughly 0.95 to 10 million input T cells yielded about 500,000 cDNA molecules, so each molecule approximated one T cell. Via MiXCR, TCRdb re-called the PCR reads, giving one row per CDR3 protein. The data hold just over 250,000 distinct CDR3 sequences, with just over 35% observed a single time. The CDR3 extends over 18 amino acids. V was clipped by 3 bases and J by 1 base, with 21 bases between them. The germline gives CDR1 SNHLY, CDR2 FYNNEI. Broader study findings: Analysis by F measure revealed that same-batch samples clustered strongly together. Compared against controls, patients with multiple sclerosis displayed significantly lower normalized Chao1 diversity. Controls had lower frequencies than patients of four or five TRBV segments, which included TRBV5-6, TRBV5-1 and TRBV20-1.

The V gene is TRBV2, the J gene TRBJ1-1, with a possible D match to TRBD1 (5 bases). The receptor was derived from a girl between 5 and 17 years old with multiple sclerosis. The specimen was blood. The CDR3 sequence: CASSDRGTLRASNTEAFF. DNA for the CDR3: TGTGCCAGCAGTGATCGAGGGACTCTGCGTGCCTCGAACACTGAAGCTTTCTTT.